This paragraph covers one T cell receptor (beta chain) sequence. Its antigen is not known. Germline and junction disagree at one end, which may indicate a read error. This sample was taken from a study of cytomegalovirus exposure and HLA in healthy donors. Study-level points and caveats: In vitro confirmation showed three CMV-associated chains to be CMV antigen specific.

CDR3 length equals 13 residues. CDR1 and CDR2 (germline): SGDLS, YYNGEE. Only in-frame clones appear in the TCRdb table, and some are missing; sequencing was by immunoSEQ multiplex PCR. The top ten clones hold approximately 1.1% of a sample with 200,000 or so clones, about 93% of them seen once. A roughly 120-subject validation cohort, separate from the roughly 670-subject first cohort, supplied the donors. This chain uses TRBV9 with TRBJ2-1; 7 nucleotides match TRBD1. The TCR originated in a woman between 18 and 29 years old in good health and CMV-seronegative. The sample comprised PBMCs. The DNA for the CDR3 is TGTGCCAGCAGCGTAGCTGGGGAGACAGGGCAGCTCTTC. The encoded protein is CASSVAGETGQLF.